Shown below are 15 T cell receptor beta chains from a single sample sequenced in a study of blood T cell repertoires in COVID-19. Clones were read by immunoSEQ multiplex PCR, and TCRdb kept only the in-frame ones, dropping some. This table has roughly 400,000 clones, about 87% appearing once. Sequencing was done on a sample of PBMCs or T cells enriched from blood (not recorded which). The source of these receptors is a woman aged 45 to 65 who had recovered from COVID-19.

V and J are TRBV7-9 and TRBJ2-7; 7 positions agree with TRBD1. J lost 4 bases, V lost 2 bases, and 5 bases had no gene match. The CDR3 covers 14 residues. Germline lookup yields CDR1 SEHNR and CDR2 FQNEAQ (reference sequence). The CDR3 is CASSLPGQPYEQYF. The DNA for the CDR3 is TGTGCCAGCAGCTTACCGGGACAGCCGTACGAGCAGTACTTC.

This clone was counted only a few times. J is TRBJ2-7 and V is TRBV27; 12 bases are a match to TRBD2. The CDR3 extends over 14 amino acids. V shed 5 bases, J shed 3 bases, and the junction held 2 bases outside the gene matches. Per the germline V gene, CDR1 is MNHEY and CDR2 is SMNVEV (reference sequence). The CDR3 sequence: CASSRTSGNYEQYF. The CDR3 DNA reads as TGTGCCAGCAGTCGGACTAGCGGGAACTACGAGCAGTACTTC.

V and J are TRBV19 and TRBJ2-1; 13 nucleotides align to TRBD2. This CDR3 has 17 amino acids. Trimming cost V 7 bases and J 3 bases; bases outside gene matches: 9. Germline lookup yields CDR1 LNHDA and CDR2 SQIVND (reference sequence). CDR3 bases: TGTGCCAGTACCTCAGGGGGACTAGCGGGGTTCTACAATGAGCAGTTCTTC. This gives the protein CASTSGGLAGFYNEQFF.

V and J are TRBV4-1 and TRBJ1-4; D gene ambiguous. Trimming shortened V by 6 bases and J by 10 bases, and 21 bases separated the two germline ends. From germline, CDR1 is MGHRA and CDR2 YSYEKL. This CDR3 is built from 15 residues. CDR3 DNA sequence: TGCGCCAGCAGTCAAACCGGGTCCAGCTACGGAAAACTGTTTTTT. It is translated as CASSQTGSSYGKLFF.

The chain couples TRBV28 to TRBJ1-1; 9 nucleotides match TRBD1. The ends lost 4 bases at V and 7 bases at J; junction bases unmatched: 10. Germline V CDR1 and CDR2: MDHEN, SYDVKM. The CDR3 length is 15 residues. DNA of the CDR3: TGTGCCAGCAGTTCTCAAGGACAGGGGTTGAGTGAAGCTTTCTTT. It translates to CASSSQGQGLSEAFF.

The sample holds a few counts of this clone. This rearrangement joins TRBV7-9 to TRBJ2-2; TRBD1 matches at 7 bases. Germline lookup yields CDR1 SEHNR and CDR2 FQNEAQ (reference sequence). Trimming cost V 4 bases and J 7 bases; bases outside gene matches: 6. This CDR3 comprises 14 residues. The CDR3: CASSSNRGIGELFF. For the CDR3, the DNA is TGTGCCAGCAGCTCAAACAGGGGAATCGGGGAGCTGTTTTTT.

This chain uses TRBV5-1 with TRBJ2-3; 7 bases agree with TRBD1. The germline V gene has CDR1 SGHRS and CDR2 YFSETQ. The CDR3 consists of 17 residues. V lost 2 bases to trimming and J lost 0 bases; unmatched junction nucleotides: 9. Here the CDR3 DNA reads TGCGCCAGCAGCTTCATGAAGGGGGCGCCTAGCACAGATACGCAGTATTTT. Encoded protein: CASSFMKGAPSTDTQYF.

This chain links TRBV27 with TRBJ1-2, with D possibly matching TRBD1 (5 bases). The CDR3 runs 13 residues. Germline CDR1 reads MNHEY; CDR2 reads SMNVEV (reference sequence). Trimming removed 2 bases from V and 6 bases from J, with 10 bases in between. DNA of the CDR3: TGTGCCAGCAGTTTAATAGGGGATGATGGCTACACCTTC. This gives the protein CASSLIGDDGYTF.

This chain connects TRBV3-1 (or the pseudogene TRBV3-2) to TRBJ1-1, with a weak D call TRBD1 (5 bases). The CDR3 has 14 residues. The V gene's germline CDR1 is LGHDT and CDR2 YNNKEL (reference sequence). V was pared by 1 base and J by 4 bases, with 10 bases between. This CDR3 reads CASSQGGGVTEAFF. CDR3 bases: TGTGCCAGCAGCCAAGGCGGGGGGGTCACTGAAGCTTTCTTT.

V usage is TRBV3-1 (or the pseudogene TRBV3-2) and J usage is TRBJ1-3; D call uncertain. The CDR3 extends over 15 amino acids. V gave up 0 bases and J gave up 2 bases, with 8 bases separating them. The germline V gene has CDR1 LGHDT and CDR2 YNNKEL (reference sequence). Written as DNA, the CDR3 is TGTGCCAGCAGCCAAGATGTGGCAGCTGGAAACACCATATATTTT. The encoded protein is CASSQDVAAGNTIYF.

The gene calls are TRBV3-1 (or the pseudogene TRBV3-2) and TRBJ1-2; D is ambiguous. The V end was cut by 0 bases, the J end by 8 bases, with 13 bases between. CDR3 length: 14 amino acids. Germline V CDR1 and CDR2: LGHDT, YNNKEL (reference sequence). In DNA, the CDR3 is TGTGCCAGCAGCCAAGAATCTAGGCTCACGGGCTACACCTTC. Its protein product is CASSQESRLTGYTF.

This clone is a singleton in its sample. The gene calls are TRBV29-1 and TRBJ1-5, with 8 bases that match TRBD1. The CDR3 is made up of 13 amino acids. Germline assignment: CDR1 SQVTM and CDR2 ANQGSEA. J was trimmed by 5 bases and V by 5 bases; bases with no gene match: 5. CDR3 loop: CSVPGTGHQPQHF. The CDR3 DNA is TGCAGCGTTCCGGGGACAGGACATCAGCCCCAGCATTTT.

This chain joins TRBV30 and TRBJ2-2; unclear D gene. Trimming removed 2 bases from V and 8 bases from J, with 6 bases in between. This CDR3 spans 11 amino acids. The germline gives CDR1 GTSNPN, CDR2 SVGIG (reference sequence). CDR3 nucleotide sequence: TGTGCCTGGAGTCCGCGAGGGGAGCTGTTTTTT. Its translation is CAWSPRGELFF.

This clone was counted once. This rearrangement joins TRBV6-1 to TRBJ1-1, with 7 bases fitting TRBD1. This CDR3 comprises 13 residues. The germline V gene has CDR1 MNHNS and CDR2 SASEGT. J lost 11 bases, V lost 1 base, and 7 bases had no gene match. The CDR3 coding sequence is TGTGCCAGCAGTGAAGAGGCAGGGGGATCGGCTTTCTTT. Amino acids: CASSEEAGGSAFF.

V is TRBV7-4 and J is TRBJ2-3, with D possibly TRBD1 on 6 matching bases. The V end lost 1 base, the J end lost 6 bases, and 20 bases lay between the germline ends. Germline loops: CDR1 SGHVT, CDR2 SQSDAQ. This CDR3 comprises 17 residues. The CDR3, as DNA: TGTGCCAGCAGCTTAGAATTTCGGCAGGGGATCTTGGATACGCAGTATTTT. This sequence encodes CASSLEFRQGILDTQYF.